This T cell receptor beta chain was sequenced during a study of blood T cell repertoires in COVID-19. Turning to the study itself: The cDNA or gDNA used as material had been derived from T cells, B-cell-depleted T cells, or PBMCs.

Per the study methods: Scientists estimated how many nucleated cells there were by amplifying reference gene primers. Sequencing was performed with immunoSEQ multiplex PCR; in TCRdb, only in-frame clones are kept and a portion is missing. V, J and clone size are taken as reported in that table, and D and trimming were inferred from the DNA itself. The sample yields around 160,000 clones, more than 80% seen once. The CDR3 has 14 residues. Germline assignment: CDR1 MNHEY and CDR2 SVGAGI. Trimming removed 5 bases from V and 3 bases from J, with 14 bases in between. Sequenced: peripheral blood. This chain connects TRBV6-5 to TRBJ2-7; D may be TRBD1 (5 bases). The receptor was derived from a man in his sixties with acute or convalescent COVID-19. The CDR3 reads CASSPGIRNYEQYF. The CDR3 bases are TGTGCCAGCAGTCCAGGGATTAGGAACTACGAGCAGTACTTC.